Presented here are 15 T cell receptor beta chains from one specimen sequenced in a study of Graves' ophthalmopathy and Graves' hyperthyroidism. Beta-chain TCR CDR3 regions were amplified from RNA transcripts. After a first-round RT-PCR with HTBI primers, a second-round multiplex PCR was run. TCRdb analysed the multiplex PCR reads with MiXCR anew, one entry per CDR3 protein. The sample has 340,000 or so distinct CDR3 sequences, roughly a sixth seen once. The sequencing input was peripheral blood. Receptors were obtained from an adult man with Graves' ophthalmopathy.

This clonotype occurred a few times. This may arise from a read error, as a much more abundant clone is one base away. The chain is built from TRBV20-1 and TRBJ1-6, with D uncertain. Germline V CDR1 and CDR2: DFQATT, SNEGSKA (reference sequence). The CDR3 is 13 residues long. V was cut by 5 bases and J by 0 bases, with 5 bases left in between. The CDR3 loop reads CSALDSYNSPLHF. The CDR3 DNA reads TGCAGTGCTCTGGACTCCTATAATTCACCCCTCCACTTT.

This clonotype was seen at least ten times. This chain joins TRBV24-1 and TRBJ1-5, with a weak D call TRBD1 (5 bases). CDR1 is KGHDR, CDR2 SFDVKD, per germline. The V and J ends lost 2 bases and 8 bases respectively, with 21 bases between them. The CDR3 consists of 17 residues. CDR3 loop: CATSDSSPGRSYKPQHF. CDR3 DNA: TGTGCCACCAGTGATTCATCTCCGGGACGGAGCTATAAGCCCCAGCATTTT.

This clonotype was observed many times. The chain uses TRBV20-1 and TRBJ2-7; the D gene is possibly TRBD2 (5 bases). The CDR3 has 15 residues. The V end lost 1 base, the J end lost 2 bases, and 15 bases lay between the germline ends. The germline V gene has CDR1 DFQATT and CDR2 SNEGSKA (reference sequence). The CDR3 region is CSARVPQRTPYEQYF. The CDR3 coding sequence is TGCAGTGCTAGAGTTCCGCAGCGGACTCCCTACGAGCAGTACTTC.

This clonotype appeared many times. This chain connects TRBV5-5 to TRBJ1-2; D might be TRBD1 (5 bases). Germline CDR1 reads SGHKS; CDR2 reads YYEKEE (reference sequence). The CDR3 is 16 amino acids. The V end lost 4 bases, the J end lost 6 bases, and 22 bases lay between the germline ends. The CDR3 nucleotides are TGTGCCAGCAGCCCAGACTCGACAGCGTTCGGGGATGGCTACACCTTC. This translates into CASSPDSTAFGDGYTF.

This clonotype was counted many times. The chain links TRBV20-1 to TRBJ1-5; D gene unclear. V lost 2 bases and J 0 bases, leaving 5 bases between the germline ends. The germline gives CDR1 DFQATT, CDR2 SNEGSKA (reference sequence). The CDR3 runs to 13 residues. CDR3 protein: CSARQVSNQPQHF. The CDR3 DNA reads as TGCAGTGCTAGACAGGTTAGCAATCAGCCCCAGCATTTT.

This clonotype was detected many times. V usage is TRBV28 and J usage is TRBJ2-4; D possibly matches TRBD1 or TRBD2 (7 bases each). CDR3 length: 17 amino acids. Trimming took 6 bases from V and 3 from J, leaving 21 bases between them. Germline V gene lookup returns CDR1 MDHEN and CDR2 SYDVKM. The CDR3 protein is CASSTPQGGSVKNIQYF. The CDR3 DNA reads as TGTGCCAGCAGCACCCCCCAGGGGGGGAGTGTCAAAAACATTCAGTACTTC.

This clonotype was seen at least ten times. The chain couples TRBV6-5 to TRBJ2-7, with a weak D call TRBD2 (5 bases). The CDR3 is 12 residues long. Trimming pared 6 bases from V and 7 bases from J, leaving 13 bases between. Germline values: CDR1 MNHEY, CDR2 SVGAGI. CDR3 amino acids: CASSRGPQEQYF. In nucleotides, the CDR3 is TGTGCCAGCAGCCGAGGGCCCCAGGAGCAGTACTTC.

At least ten counts were recorded for this clonotype. This chain links TRBV6-1 with TRBJ2-7; the D is unclear. Germline CDR1 is MNHNS and CDR2 is SASEGT. V dropped 3 bases and J dropped 3 bases, with 9 bases sitting between them. The CDR3 runs to 13 residues. Written as DNA, the CDR3 is TGTGCCAGCAGTGAGATTGGAGACTACGAGCAGTACTTC. It codes for CASSEIGDYEQYF.

The gene calls are TRBV27 and TRBJ2-5, with TRBD2 as a possible D gene (6 bases). Germline V lookup: CDR1 MNHEY, CDR2 SMNVEV (reference sequence). CDR3 size: 16 residues. V was trimmed by 4 bases and J by 5 bases, leaving 20 bases between them. The CDR3 DNA reads TGTGCCAGCAGTTCCGACTTGGTAGGGGACTGGGAGACCCAGTACTTC. Its protein is CASSSDLVGDWETQYF.

The chain carries TRBV5-1 and TRBJ2-7; 12 bases line up with TRBD1. In germline, CDR1 is SGHRS, CDR2 YFSETQ. V lost 1 base to trimming and J lost 0 bases; unmatched junction nucleotides: 11. This CDR3 comprises 19 residues. The CDR3 is CASSLPGQGAPVSSYEQYF. The CDR3 DNA reads as TGCGCCAGCAGCTTGCCGGGACAGGGGGCTCCGGTAAGCTCCTACGAGCAGTACTTC.

This clonotype has ten or more counts. V is TRBV9 and J is TRBJ2-2; D gene unclear. V was shortened by 0 bases and J by 6 bases, with 6 bases between the two germline ends. This CDR3 has 13 residues. Germline-derived CDR1 and CDR2 are SGDLS and YYNGEE. The CDR3 is CASSVGISGELFF. The CDR3 DNA follows: TGTGCCAGCAGCGTAGGGATATCCGGGGAGCTGTTTTTT.

There are many counts of this clonotype. The chain employs TRBV6-1 and TRBJ2-5, with D possibly being TRBD1 or TRBD2 (6 bases each). The germline CDR1 and CDR2 sequences are MNHNS and SASEGT. Trimming left V 5 bases short and J 5 bases short, with 15 bases between. The CDR3 runs to 14 residues. The CDR3: CASSKQGLWETQYF. The CDR3 nucleotides are TGTGCCAGCAGTAAACAGGGACTGTGGGAGACCCAGTACTTC.

In its sample, this clonotype was seen many times. This chain links TRBV5-1 with TRBJ1-1; 7 positions agree with TRBD1. The length of the CDR3 is 15 residues. The V and J ends lost 2 bases and 5 bases, in that order; junction bases with no gene match: 9. The V gene's germline CDR1 is SGHRS and CDR2 YFSETQ. The DNA of the CDR3 is TGCGCCAGCAGCTTACAGGGGAGGGCGGAGACTGAAGCTTTCTTT. The encoded protein is CASSLQGRAETEAFF.

The chain couples TRBV27 to TRBJ2-5; perhaps TRBD2 as D (6 bases). Trimming stripped 5 bases from V and 2 bases from J, with 15 bases between. The CDR3 has 15 residues. Germline CDR1 MNHEY, CDR2 SMNVEV (reference sequence). CDR3 coding DNA: TGTGCCAGCAGTCGATGGGGGACTGGGCAAGAGACCCAGTACTTC. It translates to CASSRWGTGQETQYF.

This clonotype was seen repeatedly, ten times or more. V is TRBV7-9 and J is TRBJ1-5, with 7 positions matching TRBD1. Germline values: CDR1 SEHNR, CDR2 FQNEAQ (reference sequence). The CDR3 has 14 amino acids. V trimming: 1 base; J trimming: 7 bases; junction bases outside the gene matches: 4. In DNA, the CDR3 is TGTGCCAGCAGCTTAGGACAGGGCTTCCAGCCCCAGCATTTT. It translates to CASSLGQGFQPQHF.